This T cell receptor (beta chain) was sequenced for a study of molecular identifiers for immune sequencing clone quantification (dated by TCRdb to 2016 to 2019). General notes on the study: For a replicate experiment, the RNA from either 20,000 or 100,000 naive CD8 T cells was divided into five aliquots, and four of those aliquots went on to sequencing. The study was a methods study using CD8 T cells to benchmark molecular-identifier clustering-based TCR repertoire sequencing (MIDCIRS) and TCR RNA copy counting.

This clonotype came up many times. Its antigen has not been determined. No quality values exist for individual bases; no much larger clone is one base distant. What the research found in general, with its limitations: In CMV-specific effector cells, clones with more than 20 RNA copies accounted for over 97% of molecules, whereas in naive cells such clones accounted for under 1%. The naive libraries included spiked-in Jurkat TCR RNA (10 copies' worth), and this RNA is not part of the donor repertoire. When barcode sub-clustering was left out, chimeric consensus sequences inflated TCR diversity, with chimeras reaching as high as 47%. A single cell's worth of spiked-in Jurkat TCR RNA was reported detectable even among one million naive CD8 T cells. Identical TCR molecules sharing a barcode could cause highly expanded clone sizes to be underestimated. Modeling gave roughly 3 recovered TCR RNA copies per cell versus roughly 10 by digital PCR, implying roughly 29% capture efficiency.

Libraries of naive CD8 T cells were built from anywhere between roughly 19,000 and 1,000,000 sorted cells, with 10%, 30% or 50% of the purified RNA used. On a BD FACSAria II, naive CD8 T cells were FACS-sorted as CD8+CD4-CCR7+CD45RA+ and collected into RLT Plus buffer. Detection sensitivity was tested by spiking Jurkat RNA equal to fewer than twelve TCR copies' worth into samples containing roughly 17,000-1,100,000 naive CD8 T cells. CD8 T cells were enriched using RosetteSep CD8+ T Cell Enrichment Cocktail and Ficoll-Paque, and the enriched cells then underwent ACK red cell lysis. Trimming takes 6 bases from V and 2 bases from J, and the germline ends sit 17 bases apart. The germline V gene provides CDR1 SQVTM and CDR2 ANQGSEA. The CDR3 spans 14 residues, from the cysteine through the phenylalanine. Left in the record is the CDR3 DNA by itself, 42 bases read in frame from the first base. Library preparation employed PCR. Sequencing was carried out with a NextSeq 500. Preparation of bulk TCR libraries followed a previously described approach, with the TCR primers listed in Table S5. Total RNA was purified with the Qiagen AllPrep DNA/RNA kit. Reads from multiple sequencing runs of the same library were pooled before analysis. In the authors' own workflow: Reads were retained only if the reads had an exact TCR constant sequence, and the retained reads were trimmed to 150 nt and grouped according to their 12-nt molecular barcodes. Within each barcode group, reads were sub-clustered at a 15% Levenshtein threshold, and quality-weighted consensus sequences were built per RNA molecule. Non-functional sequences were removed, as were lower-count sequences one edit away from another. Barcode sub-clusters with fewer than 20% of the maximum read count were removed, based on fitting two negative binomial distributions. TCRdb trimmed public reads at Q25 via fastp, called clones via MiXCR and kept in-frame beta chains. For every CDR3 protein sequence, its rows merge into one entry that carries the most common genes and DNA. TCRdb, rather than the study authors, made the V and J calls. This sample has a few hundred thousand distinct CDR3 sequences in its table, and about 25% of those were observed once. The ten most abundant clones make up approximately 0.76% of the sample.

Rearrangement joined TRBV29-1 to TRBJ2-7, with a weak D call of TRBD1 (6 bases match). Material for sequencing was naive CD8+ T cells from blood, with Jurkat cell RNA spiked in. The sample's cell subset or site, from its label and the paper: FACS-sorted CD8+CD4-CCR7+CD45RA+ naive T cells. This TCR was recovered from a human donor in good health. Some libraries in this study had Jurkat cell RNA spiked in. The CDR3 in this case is CSVGAWDTTYEQYF. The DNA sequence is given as TGCAGCGTAGGGGCCTGGGACACGACCTACGAGCAGTACTTC.